What follows are 18 T cell receptor beta chains derived from one specimen sequenced in a study of Graves' ophthalmopathy and Graves' hyperthyroidism. Amplification of the TCR beta CDR3 regions used RNA transcripts (as template). The first-round RT-PCR employed HTBI primers together with the Qiagen OneStep RT-PCR kit. A multiplex PCR was then performed as the second round. TCRdb reprocessed the multiplex PCR reads via MiXCR and lists one record per CDR3 protein. The sample has about 620,000 distinct CDR3 sequences, 22% seen once; the top ten hold around 6.9%. Specimen: peripheral blood. The origin of the receptors is a woman under 30 with stable Graves' hyperthyroidism. Some clones in this sample may be carry-over from other donors' samples.

This clonotype was seen ten or more times. The CDR3 is CASSFGLAGAAEQYF. In nucleotides, the CDR3 is TGTGCCAGCAGCTTCGGACTAGCGGGAGCGGCAGAGCAGTACTTC. The V gene is TRBV5-6, the J gene TRBJ2-7; TRBD2 matches at 13 bases. Looked up from germline, CDR1 is SGHDT and CDR2 is YYEEEE. The V gene end was trimmed by 2 bases and the J gene end by 7 bases; junction bases not matched to a gene: 6. This CDR3 has 15 residues.

The J gene is TRBJ1-5, the V gene TRBV20-1; 8 nucleotides align to TRBD1. The V gene's germline CDR1 is DFQATT and CDR2 SNEGSKA (reference sequence). CDR3 size: 14 residues. The junction had 6 bases not matched to a gene; V was cut back by 3 bases and J by 5 bases. CDR3 coding DNA: TGCAGTGCTAGGGCCCACAGGGGGGATCAGCCCCAGCATTTT. Amino acid sequence: CSARAHRGDQPQHF.

V usage is TRBV5-1 and J usage is TRBJ1-1; D is possibly TRBD1 (6 bases). V was cut by 6 bases and J by 5 bases, with 14 bases left in between. CDR3 length: 13 residues. Germline V lookup: CDR1 SGHRS, CDR2 YFSETQ. CDR3 sequence reads: CASTHTQGTEAFF. The DNA of the CDR3 is TGCGCCAGCACACATACCCAGGGGACTGAAGCTTTCTTT.

This clonotype was seen at least ten times. The chain recombines TRBV5-6 with TRBJ2-5; D may be TRBD1 or TRBD2 (6 bases each). The CDR3 contains 14 residues. Deletions cut 4 bases from V and 4 bases from J, with 14 bases between. Germline CDR1 reads SGHDT; CDR2 reads YYEEEE. The CDR3, as DNA: TGTGCCAGCAGCCTGAAACAGGGAGGAGAGACCCAGTACTTC. Translated: CASSLKQGGETQYF. Together with reference TRBV5-6 and TRBJ2-5, the CDR3 gives the full variable domain: DAGVTQSPTHLIKTRGQQVTLRCSPKSGHDTVSWYQQALGQGPQFIFQYYEEEERQRGNFPDRFSGHQFPNYSSELNVNALLLGDSALYLCASSLKQGGETQYFGPGTRLLVL.

The V gene is TRBV6-2 or TRBV6-3, the J gene TRBJ1-1; 7 bases agree with TRBD1. The ends lost 6 bases at V and 4 bases at J; junction bases unmatched: 8. This CDR3 is 14 amino acids long. Germline CDR1 is MNHEY and CDR2 is SVGEGT. Here the CDR3 reads CASSSDRVGTEAFF. The CDR3 DNA reads as TGTGCCAGCAGCTCCGACAGGGTGGGCACTGAAGCTTTCTTT.

The V gene is TRBV28, the J gene TRBJ1-2; TRBD1 is a possible D gene (6 bases). This CDR3 is 12 amino acids long. The ends were cut back, 9 bases at V and 1 base at J, with 9 bases in the middle. Germline CDR1 reads MDHEN; CDR2 reads SYDVKM. In nucleotides, the CDR3 is TGTGCCAGTAGACAGGATAACTATGGCTACACCTTC. It specifies CASRQDNYGYTF.

There are a few counts of this clonotype. The chain has TRBV5-1 and TRBJ2-2; 7 bases line up with TRBD2. The CDR3 length is 16 residues. With V trimmed by 2 bases and J by 2 bases, 6 bases remained unmatched. Germline CDR1 SGHRS, CDR2 YFSETQ. DNA of the CDR3: TGCGCCAGCAGCTTCTGGCTAGCGGAAAACACCGGGGAGCTGTTTTTT. It yields the protein CASSFWLAENTGELFF. Full variable domain (rest looked up from reference TRBV5-1 and TRBJ2-2): KAGVTQTPRYLIKTRGQQVTLSCSPISGHRSVSWYQQTPGQGLQFLFEYFSETQRNKGNFPGRFSGRQFSNSRSEMNVSTLELGDSALYLCASSFWLAENTGELFFGEGSRLTVL.

V usage is TRBV11-2 and J usage is TRBJ2-5; D gene uncertain. The ends were cut back, 3 bases at V and 1 base at J, with 9 bases in the middle. The CDR3 has 14 residues. Per germline, CDR1 SGHAT and CDR2 FQNNGV. CDR3 sequence reads: CASSFFWSQETQYF. CDR3 DNA sequence: TGTGCCAGCAGCTTCTTCTGGAGCCAAGAGACCCAGTACTTC. Full variable domain (outside the CDR3, taken from reference TRBV11-2 and TRBJ2-5): EAGVAQSPRYKIIEKRQSVAFWCNPISGHATLYWYQQILGQGPKLLIQFQNNGVVDDSQLPKDRFSAERLKGVDSTLKIQPAKLEDSAVYLCASSFFWSQETQYFGPGTRLLVL.

This clonotype was seen at least ten times. The chain couples TRBV12-3 or TRBV12-4 to TRBJ2-7; TRBD1 matches 7 bases. The ends lost 7 bases at V and 2 bases at J; junction bases unmatched: 8. The CDR3 is 14 residues long. The CDR3 spells CASTNRDSPYEQYF. The DNA of the CDR3 is TGTGCCAGCACCAACAGGGACAGTCCCTACGAGCAGTACTTC.

The table lists this clonotype with a few counts. The V gene is TRBV3-1, the J gene TRBJ2-7, with D hard to call. The CDR3 runs 15 residues. CDR1 is LGHDT, CDR2 YNNKEL, per germline (reference sequence). V shed 0 bases and J shed 3 bases, with 12 bases lying between them. For the CDR3, the DNA is TGTGCCAGCAGCCAAGAGACAAGTCAATTCTACGAGCAGTACTTC. It codes for CASSQETSQFYEQYF.

This chain connects TRBV6-1 to TRBJ1-6; D gene unclear. Germline CDR1 is MNHNS and CDR2 is SASEGT. CDR3 length equals 17 residues. Trimming left V 0 bases short and J 0 bases short, with 9 bases between. The CDR3 DNA sequence: TGTGCCAGCAGTGAAGCGTTACCTCTCTCCTATAATTCACCCCTCCACTTT. It is translated as CASSEALPLSYNSPLHF.

In this sample, this clonotype turned up many times. The chain is built from TRBV7-6 and TRBJ2-7; possible D gene TRBD2, 6 bases. V was cut by 5 bases and J by 7 bases, with 21 bases left in between. CDR1 is SGHVS, CDR2 FNYEAQ, per germline. The CDR3 sequence is 15 residues long. The CDR3 sequence is CASSAWTGLLGEQYF. The CDR3 nucleotides read TGTGCCAGCAGCGCATGGACGGGACTCCTGGGGGAGCAGTACTTC.

This clonotype was recorded many times. The V call is TRBV6-1, the J call TRBJ1-3, with D tentatively TRBD1 (6 bases). Per germline, CDR1 MNHNS and CDR2 SASEGT. V was trimmed by 4 bases and J by 5 bases, leaving 18 bases between them. There are 16 residues in the CDR3. The CDR3 region is CASSASGRGIRNTIYF. For the CDR3, the DNA is TGTGCCAGCAGTGCTTCGGGGAGGGGGATCAGAAACACCATATATTTT.

The V gene is TRBV5-1, the J gene TRBJ1-5; weak D call: TRBD1 (6 bases). The CDR3 extends over 14 amino acids. Germline V gene sequence: CDR1 SGHRS, CDR2 YFSETQ. Trimming took off 2 bases at V and 7 bases at J, with 13 bases between the two ends. The CDR3 is CASSFDTGSQPQHF. In DNA form, the CDR3 reads TGCGCCAGCAGCTTTGACACAGGGTCCCAGCCCCAGCATTTT.

Ten or more counts support this clonotype. The V call is TRBV15, the J call TRBJ2-7, with 8 bases fitting TRBD2. The J segment lost 2 bases and the V segment lost 0 bases, leaving 3 bases of the junction unmatched. The germline gives CDR1 LNHNV, CDR2 YYDKDF (reference sequence). CDR3 size: 15 residues. The CDR3 reads CATSRERSGAYEQYF. CDR3 nucleotides: TGTGCCACCAGCAGAGAGCGTAGCGGGGCCTACGAGCAGTACTTC.

This clonotype was found many times. The genes are TRBV9 and TRBJ1-1; D uncertain. From germline, CDR1 is SGDLS and CDR2 YYNGEE. The V end was cut by 1 base, the J end by 6 bases, with 10 bases between. CDR3 length: 13 residues. The CDR3 loop reads CASSVSPSAEAFF. CDR3 sequence (DNA): TGTGCCAGCAGCGTATCTCCCAGCGCTGAAGCTTTCTTT.

This clonotype occurred many times. J is TRBJ2-7 and V is TRBV11-1, with TRBD2 as a possible D gene (6 bases). This CDR3 comprises 16 residues. Between the trimmed V and J ends, which lost 10 bases and 3 bases, there was a span of 25 bases. Germline CDR1 reads SGHAT; CDR2 reads FQDESV (reference sequence). The CDR3: CATTREAGDPFYEQYF. CDR3 coding DNA: TGTGCCACCACCAGGGAGGCAGGCGATCCCTTCTACGAGCAGTACTTC.

In this sample, this clonotype turned up many times. The gene calls are TRBV19 and TRBJ1-5, with 7 bases that match TRBD1. With V trimmed by 3 bases and J by 3 bases, 5 bases remained unmatched. The V gene's germline CDR1 is LNHDA and CDR2 SQIVND (reference sequence). The CDR3 is made up of 15 amino acids. CDR3: CASSMYRGVNQPQHF. CDR3 sequence (DNA): TGTGCCAGTAGTATGTACAGGGGAGTCAATCAGCCCCAGCATTTT.